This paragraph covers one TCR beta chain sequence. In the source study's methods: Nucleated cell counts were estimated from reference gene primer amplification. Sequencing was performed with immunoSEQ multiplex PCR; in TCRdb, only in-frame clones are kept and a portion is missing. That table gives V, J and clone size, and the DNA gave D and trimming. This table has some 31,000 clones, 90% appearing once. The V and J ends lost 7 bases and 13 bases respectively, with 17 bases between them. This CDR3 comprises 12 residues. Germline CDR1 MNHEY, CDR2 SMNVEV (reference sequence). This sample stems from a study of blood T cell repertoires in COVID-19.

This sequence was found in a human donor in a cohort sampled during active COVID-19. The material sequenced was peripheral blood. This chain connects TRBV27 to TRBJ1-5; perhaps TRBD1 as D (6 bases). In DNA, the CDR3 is TGTGCCAGCACCTCACCTGGACAGACACAGCATTTT. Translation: CASTSPGQTQHF.